A single sample is the source of the 27 T cell receptor beta chains below, sequenced in a study of T cell repertoires in aging, cancer and after chemotherapy. A mixed TRB-A/B primer pool amplified rearranged TRB by multiplex touch-down PCR. Using its own MiXCR run on the multiplex PCR reads, TCRdb lists one record per CDR3 protein. The table shows several thousand distinct CDR3 sequences, with around 30% occurring only once. Amplification of TCR beta used genomic DNA extracted from peripheral blood. Sequenced: blood. Receptors were obtained from a human donor with a blood cancer.

The rearrangement uses TRBV5-1 and TRBJ1-6, with D unresolved. Germline-derived CDR1 and CDR2 are SGHRS and YFSETQ. This CDR3 is built from 15 residues. With 0 bases removed from V and 6 bases from J, the gap between germline ends came to 10 bases. The CDR3 protein is CASSLDTQVNSPLHF. CDR3 DNA: TGCGCCAGCAGCTTGGACACACAAGTTAATTCACCCCTCCACTTT.

In this sample, this clonotype is medium-sized. The chain links TRBV13 to TRBJ2-7; unclear D gene. Trimming stripped 5 bases from V and 5 bases from J, with 19 bases between. From germline, CDR1 is PRHDT and CDR2 FYEKMQ (reference sequence). There are 15 residues in the CDR3. The CDR3 DNA follows: TGTGCCAGCAGCCCTCGTAGTCGGTACCCCCACGAGCAGTACTTC. Protein product: CASSPRSRYPHEQYF.

The chain couples TRBV10-3 to TRBJ1-2, with D unresolved. Germline assignment: CDR1 ENHRY and CDR2 SYGVKD. The length of the CDR3 is 13 residues. V was trimmed by 3 bases and J by 5 bases, leaving 10 bases between them. CDR3 sequence: CAISEHPNYGYTF. The CDR3 DNA reads as TGTGCCATCAGTGAACATCCCAATTATGGCTACACCTTC.

This clonotype was counted a single time. The chain is built from TRBV27 and TRBJ2-1; TRBD2 matches at 14 bases. The germline V gene has CDR1 MNHEY and CDR2 SMNVEV (reference sequence). V shed 6 bases, J shed 0 bases, and the junction held 7 bases outside the gene matches. There are 18 residues in the CDR3. The CDR3 coding sequence is TGTGCCAGCAGCCTCGGGGGACTAGCGGGAGACTCCTACAATGAGCAGTTCTTC. Protein sequence: CASSLGGLAGDSYNEQFF.

A remark on this clonotype: Just one base apart from a much larger clone, this may be a read error. V is TRBV18 and J is TRBJ2-5; D is perhaps TRBD2 (5 bases). V was cut by 3 bases and J by 5 bases, with 16 bases left in between. Germline lookup yields CDR1 KGHSH and CDR2 LQKENI. The CDR3 length is 15 residues. The CDR3 nucleotides are TGTGCCAGCTCACCGGCTAGCTGGAGTGGGGAGACCCAGTACTTC. It translates to CASSPASWSGETQYF.

As DNA, the CDR3 is TGCGCCAGCAGCTTACAGCGGGACTATGACAATGAGCAGTTCTTC. Residues: CASSLQRDYDNEQFF. The J gene is TRBJ2-1, the V gene TRBV5-1; 7 bases line up with TRBD2. Germline V gene lookup returns CDR1 SGHRS and CDR2 YFSETQ. The CDR3 length is 15 residues. The V segment lost 2 bases and the J segment 5 bases; nucleotides outside the gene matches: 7.

By its share, this clonotype is medium-sized. The chain carries TRBV19 and TRBJ2-5; 10 nucleotides agree with TRBD2. V was pared by 4 bases and J by 4 bases, with 9 bases of the junction left unmatched. The CDR3 is made up of 16 amino acids. CDR1 is LNHDA and CDR2 is SQIVND in the germline V gene (reference sequence). CDR3 region: CASSTTSGWEGETQYF. In DNA, the CDR3 is TGTGCCAGTAGTACGACTAGCGGGTGGGAAGGAGAGACCCAGTACTTC. Based on the CDR3 plus reference TRBV19 and TRBJ2-5, the full variable domain is DGGITQSPKYLFRKEGQNVTLSCEQNLNHDAMYWYRQDPGQGLRLIYYSQIVNDFQKGDIAEGYSVSREKKESFPLTVTSAQKNPTAFYLCASSTTSGWEGETQYFGPGTRLLVL.

The chain carries TRBV6-4 and TRBJ2-1, with D possibly matching TRBD2 (6 bases). CDR3 size: 14 residues. Trimming took off 4 bases at V and 7 bases at J, with 14 bases between the two ends. The germline gives CDR1 MRHNA, CDR2 SNTAGT. The CDR3 is CASSVSGGENEQFF. DNA for the CDR3: TGTGCCAGCAGTGTTAGCGGAGGGGAGAATGAGCAGTTCTTC.

To note about this clonotype: A much bigger clone sits one base away, suggesting this may be a read error. The rearrangement uses TRBV18 and TRBJ2-2; perhaps TRBD1 as D (6 bases). This CDR3 is 14 amino acids long. The V end was cut by 4 bases, the J end by 1 base, with 7 bases between. Germline CDR1 and CDR2: KGHSH and LQKENI. CDR3 amino acids: CASSRQENTGELFF. Here the CDR3 DNA reads TGTGCCAGCTCACGACAGGAGAACACCGGGGAGCTGTTTTTT.

To note about this clonotype: The junction shows a germline mismatch at one end, possibly a read error. This rearrangement joins TRBV10-3 to TRBJ2-3; 9 bases fit TRBD2. CDR1 and CDR2 from the germline V gene are ENHRY and SYGVKD. The CDR3 covers 15 residues. The CDR3 nucleotides are TGTGCCATGAGTGAATTAGCGGGAGAGACAGATACGCAGTATTTT. Translation gives CAMSELAGETDTQYF.

This clonotype rates as medium-sized. This rearrangement joins TRBV6-2 or TRBV6-3 to TRBJ2-5; 7 nucleotides agree with TRBD2. The CDR3 contains 15 residues. The germline V gene has CDR1 MNHEY and CDR2 SVGEGT. After removal of 6 bases from V and 1 base from J, the junction contained 8 bases not matched to a gene. This CDR3 reads CASSSLLAFQETQYF. The CDR3 DNA reads as TGTGCCAGCAGCTCATTACTAGCGTTCCAAGAGACCCAGTACTTC.

In this sample, this clonotype turned up a few times. This chain uses TRBV24-1 with TRBJ2-7; 8 bases map to TRBD1. Germline V gene sequence: CDR1 KGHDR, CDR2 SFDVKD. The CDR3 sequence is 17 residues long. After removal of 0 bases from V and 3 bases from J, the junction contained 9 bases not matched to a gene. CDR3 DNA: TGTGCCACCAGTGATTTGCGATACGACAGGGGCGACTACGAGCAGTACTTC. The encoded protein is CATSDLRYDRGDYEQYF.

This clonotype is termed medium-sized (0.01 to 0.1%). The rearrangement joins TRBV29-1 to TRBJ2-1; 10 bases align to TRBD1. The CDR3 spans 14 residues. Germline assignment: CDR1 SQVTM and CDR2 ANQGSEA. Germline trimming cut 6 bases from V and 5 bases from J; bases unmatched to any gene: 7. The CDR3 sequence is CSVRDRGFNNEQFF. The CDR3 DNA reads as TGCAGCGTCCGGGACAGGGGTTTCAACAATGAGCAGTTCTTC.

J is TRBJ2-7 and V is TRBV10-3; TRBD1 aligns across 8 bases. The CDR3 is 15 amino acids. J was trimmed by 3 bases and V by 8 bases; bases with no gene match: 12. Germline CDR1 reads ENHRY; CDR2 reads SYGVKD. CDR3 sequence (DNA): TGTGCCATCCTGGGTTGGGGACAGGACCGCTACGAGCAGTACTTC. Its translation is CAILGWGQDRYEQYF.

This clonotype is labeled large. The V call is TRBV6-4, the J call TRBJ2-3, with TRBD2 matching 7 bases. V dropped 2 bases and J dropped 2; count of bases not matched to a gene: 1. The CDR3 runs to 14 residues. Germline loops: CDR1 MRHNA, CDR2 SNTAGT. CDR3 amino acids: CASSDGRATDTQYF. The CDR3 DNA reads as TGTGCCAGCAGTGACGGGAGGGCCACAGATACGCAGTATTTT.

As for this clonotype: This is likely a read error, given that the CDR3 carries no conserved phenylalanine or tryptophan at its end. V is TRBV7-2 and J is TRBJ2-4, with D perhaps given as TRBD1 or TRBD2 (6 bases each). The CDR3 spans 12 residues. Germline lookup yields CDR1 SGHTA and CDR2 FQGNSA. The CDR3 bases are TGTGCCAGCAGTTTAGGGGGGTACATTCAGTACTTA. Residues: CASSLGGYIQYL.

This clonotype was observed a handful of times. CDR3 sequence reads: CSARRDPGGNQPQHF. As DNA, the CDR3 is TGCAGTGCTAGGAGGGACCCTGGAGGCAATCAGCCCCAGCATTTT. This rearrangement joins TRBV20-1 to TRBJ1-5, with D maybe TRBD1 (5 bases). From germline, CDR1 is DFQATT and CDR2 SNEGSKA (reference sequence). This CDR3 spans 15 amino acids. V dropped 3 bases and J dropped 2 bases, with 14 bases sitting between them.

This sequence joins TRBV27 and TRBJ1-4, with D possibly TRBD1 on 5 matching bases. Per germline, CDR1 MNHEY and CDR2 SMNVEV (reference sequence). The germline V and J ends were trimmed by 3 bases and 5 bases, with 10 bases remaining between them. CDR3 size: 14 residues. The DNA for the CDR3 is TGTGCCAGCAGTTTGGGGGGGGTGAATGAAAAACTGTTTTTT. Its translation: CASSLGGVNEKLFF.

This clonotype is termed medium-sized. This chain uses TRBV19 with TRBJ2-1; D might be TRBD1 (10 bases). The CDR3 is 20 residues long. Germline V gene sequence: CDR1 LNHDA, CDR2 SQIVND (reference sequence). The V end was cut by 3 bases, the J end by 8 bases, with 32 bases between. CDR3 in DNA: TGTGCCAGTAGTATCCAGACAGGGGGCGGCGGGAGGGCCGGGGGCGATGAGCAGTTCTTC. This codes for CASSIQTGGGGRAGGDEQFF.

The chain couples TRBV15 to TRBJ2-7; 7 bases are a match to TRBD2. This CDR3 comprises 16 residues. Looked up from germline, CDR1 is LNHNV and CDR2 is YYDKDF (reference sequence). The junction had 10 bases not matched to a gene; V was cut back by 1 base and J by 4 bases. Here the CDR3 DNA reads TGTGCCACCAGCAGAGCTGGGGGAGGGAGCGGGTACGAGCAGTACTTC. It codes for CATSRAGGGSGYEQYF. Looking up the rest from reference TRBV15 and TRBJ2-7 gives the full variable domain: DAMVIQNPRYQVTQFGKPVTLSCSQTLNHNVMYWYQQKSSQAPKLLFHYYDKDFNNEADTPDNFQSRRPNTSFCFLDIRSPGLGDTAMYLCATSRAGGGSGYEQYFGPGTRLTVT.

The rearrangement links TRBV4-3 to TRBJ2-1; D remains unclear. Deletions cut 0 bases from V and 7 bases from J, with 10 bases between. Germline CDR1 LGHNA, CDR2 YSLEER. The length of the CDR3 is 14 residues. The CDR3 nucleotides read TGCGCCAGCAGCCAAGAGCCTAATAGGAATGAGCAGTTCTTC. Residues: CASSQEPNRNEQFF.

The chain's CDR3 is CASSVGTSGAYNEQFF. CDR3 bases: TGTGCCAGCAGCGTAGGGACTAGCGGAGCCTACAATGAGCAGTTCTTC. The rearrangement joins TRBV5-4 to TRBJ2-1; 11 nucleotides agree with TRBD2. CDR3 length: 16 residues. Trimming cost V 4 bases and J 2 bases; bases outside gene matches: 5. Germline values: CDR1 SGHNT, CDR2 YYREEE (reference sequence).

Sample share makes this clonotype medium-sized. CDR3 DNA sequence: TGTGCCAGCAGCTCTGGCCCCGGGACTAACTACACCGGGGAGCTGTTTTTT. This translates into CASSSGPGTNYTGELFF. The V gene is TRBV5-6, the J gene TRBJ2-2; 7 nucleotides match TRBD2. The junction had 11 bases not matched to a gene; V was cut back by 3 bases and J by 3 bases. In germline, CDR1 is SGHDT, CDR2 YYEEEE. The CDR3 sequence is 17 residues long.

The genes are TRBV28 and TRBJ1-5, with 9 bases lining up with TRBD1. This CDR3 contains 15 residues. The V gene's germline CDR1 is MDHEN and CDR2 SYDVKM. After removal of 3 bases from V and 3 bases from J, the junction contained 3 bases not matched to a gene. The CDR3 reads CASSFGDRDNQPQHF. The CDR3 DNA reads as TGTGCCAGCAGTTTTGGGGACAGGGACAATCAGCCCCAGCATTTT. The full variable domain, rest sourced from reference TRBV28 and TRBJ1-5, is DVKVTQSSRYLVKRTGEKVFLECVQDMDHENMFWYRQDPGLGLRLIYFSYDVKMKEKGDIPEGYSVSREKKERFSLILESASTNQTSMYLCASSFGDRDNQPQHFGDGTRLSIL.

Within the sample, this clonotype is medium-sized. The V and J genes are TRBV27 and TRBJ2-3; D possibly corresponds to TRBD2 (7 bases). The CDR3 is 18 residues long. Germline V CDR1 and CDR2: MNHEY, SMNVEV (reference sequence). Trimming removed 2 bases from V and 0 bases from J, with 18 bases in between. This CDR3 is CASSLRGARYESTDTQYF. CDR3 nucleotides: TGTGCCAGCAGTTTACGGGGGGCGCGTTACGAGAGCACAGATACGCAGTATTTT.

This clonotype occurred a few times. The chain recombines TRBV5-1 with TRBJ2-2; D unclear. Trimming pared 0 bases from V and 1 base from J, leaving 4 bases between. CDR3 length: 14 amino acids. Germline CDR1 and CDR2: SGHRS and YFSETQ. The CDR3 DNA is TGCGCCAGCAGCTTGGTCCGGAACACCGGGGAGCTGTTTTTT. It encodes CASSLVRNTGELFF.

The chain employs TRBV12-3 or TRBV12-4 and TRBJ2-1; D may correspond to TRBD1 or TRBD2 (5 bases each). V was clipped by 4 bases and J by 8 bases, with 18 bases between them. This CDR3 has 15 residues. DNA of the CDR3: TGTGCCAGCAGTTCCCGGGGCTACCGAGTCGATGAGCAGTTCTTC. Its translation is CASSSRGYRVDEQFF.